This T cell receptor beta chain was found in a study of patients and donors after allogeneic stem cell transplantation. The V gene lost 1 base and the J gene lost 5 bases, with 12 bases spanning the gap. CDR1 is DFQATT, CDR2 SNEGSKA, per germline (reference sequence). This CDR3 has 15 residues. TCRdb reanalysed the RT-PCR reads using MiXCR and keeps one entry per CDR3 protein. The sample records hundreds of thousands of distinct CDR3 sequences, roughly 16% being singletons. The clonotype comes from a human donor who was either an allogeneic HSCT recipient or a stem cell or donor lymphocyte infusion donor (not recorded which). It is not recorded whose cells these are; they may come from a transplant donor. Sequenced sample: blood, either unsorted or a sorted T cell fraction (not recorded which). The chain has TRBV20-1 and TRBJ1-6; maybe TRBD1 (5 bases). In DNA form, the CDR3 reads TGCAGTGCTAGAGCGGGAGGGGCCCATAATTCACCCCTCCACTTT. Protein: CSARAGGAHNSPLHF.